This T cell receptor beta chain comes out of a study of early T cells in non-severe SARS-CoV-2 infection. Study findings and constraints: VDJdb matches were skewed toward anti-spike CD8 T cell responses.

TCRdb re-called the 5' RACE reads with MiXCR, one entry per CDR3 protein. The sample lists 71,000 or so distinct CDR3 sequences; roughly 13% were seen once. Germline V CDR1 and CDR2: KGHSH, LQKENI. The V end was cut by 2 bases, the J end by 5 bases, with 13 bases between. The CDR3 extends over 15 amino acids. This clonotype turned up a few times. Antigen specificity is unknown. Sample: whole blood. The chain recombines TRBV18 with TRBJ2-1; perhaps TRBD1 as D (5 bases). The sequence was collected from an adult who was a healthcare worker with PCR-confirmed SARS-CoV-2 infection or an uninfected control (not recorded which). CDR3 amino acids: CASSPVSQGNNEQFF. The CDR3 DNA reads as TGTGCCAGCTCACCAGTTAGCCAGGGAAACAATGAGCAGTTCTTC.